Below, 29 T cell receptor beta chains from the same sample are listed, as sequenced in a study of OX40 agonist ivuxolimab in advanced cancers. Using immunoSEQ multiplex PCR, the repertoire was profiled, and TCRdb retains in-frame clones only, with some absent. The sample carries roughly 52,000 clones, about four fifths recorded once. The specimen was CD4+ or CD8+ T cells sorted from blood, collected in a trial of the OX40 agonist ivuxolimab. The receptors shown here come from an adult with an advanced solid tumor such as melanoma, head and neck, liver or kidney cancer.

J is TRBJ2-7 and V is TRBV29-1, with D possibly being TRBD2 (6 bases). CDR1 and CDR2 from the germline V gene are SQVTM and ANQGSEA. This CDR3 has 13 amino acids. V was trimmed by 3 bases and J by 4 bases, leaving 13 bases between them. CDR3 protein: CSVEGLHNYEQYF. In DNA, the CDR3 is TGCAGCGTTGAGGGACTCCACAATTACGAGCAGTACTTC.

The J gene is TRBJ1-1, the V gene TRBV7-9; unclear D gene. Germline V gene data show CDR1 as SEHNR and CDR2 as FQNEAQ (reference sequence). CDR3 size: 14 residues. Trimming left V 3 bases short and J 1 base short, with 9 bases between. The CDR3 nucleotides are TGTGCCAGCAGCTTCCCGGGAAAGAACACTGAAGCTTTCTTT. Translation gives CASSFPGKNTEAFF.

The chain has TRBV28 and TRBJ1-4, with 11 bases aligning to TRBD1. CDR1 and CDR2 (germline): MDHEN, SYDVKM. This CDR3 comprises 16 residues. With 3 bases clipped from V and 5 bases from J, the junction kept 5 bases outside the gene matches. For the CDR3, the DNA is TGTGCCAGCAGTTTCATGAGGACAGGGGGCAATGAAAAACTGTTTTTT. Translation: CASSFMRTGGNEKLFF.

The V gene is TRBV5-1, the J gene TRBJ2-2; D remains ambiguous. V lost 1 base, J lost 4 bases, and 17 bases lay in between. This CDR3 is 17 amino acids long. Germline lookup yields CDR1 SGHRS and CDR2 YFSETQ. In DNA form, the CDR3 reads TGCGCCAGCAGCTTGCAAATGGTACTTGGTTTCACCGGGGAGCTGTTTTTT. Its protein is CASSLQMVLGFTGELFF. The full variable domain, its missing parts supplied by reference TRBV5-1 and TRBJ2-2, is KAGVTQTPRYLIKTRGQQVTLSCSPISGHRSVSWYQQTPGQGLQFLFEYFSETQRNKGNFPGRFSGRQFSNSRSEMNVSTLELGDSALYLCASSLQMVLGFTGELFFGEGSRLTVL.

The CDR3 protein is CARGPQGSNAEAFF. CDR3 sequence (DNA): TGTGCCAGAGGACCACAGGGGAGCAACGCTGAAGCTTTCTTT. The V gene is TRBV2, the J gene TRBJ1-1, with 7 bases matching TRBD1. CDR3 length: 14 amino acids. Looked up from germline, CDR1 is SNHLY and CDR2 is FYNNEI. Unmatched junction bases numbered 13, after V lost 9 bases and J lost 6 bases.

This clone has just one count. V and J are TRBV5-1 and TRBJ1-3; no reliable D call. The ends were cut back, 0 bases at V and 6 bases at J, with 13 bases in the middle. This CDR3 contains 15 residues. Germline CDR1 and CDR2: SGHRS and YFSETQ. The DNA of the CDR3 is TGCGCCAGCAGCTTGGGGCGGGGTCCAGCAAACACCATATATTTT. The encoded protein is CASSLGRGPANTIYF. Drawing the rest from reference TRBV5-1 and TRBJ1-3, the complete variable domain is KAGVTQTPRYLIKTRGQQVTLSCSPISGHRSVSWYQQTPGQGLQFLFEYFSETQRNKGNFPGRFSGRQFSNSRSEMNVSTLELGDSALYLCASSLGRGPANTIYFGEGSWLTVV.

The V call is TRBV30, the J call TRBJ2-1; the match to TRBD1 covers 7 bases. The V gene's germline CDR1 is GTSNPN and CDR2 SVGIG (reference sequence). J gave up 7 bases and V 0 bases, and 3 bases lay outside the gene matches. The CDR3 totals 13 residues. This CDR3 reads CAWSVARGNEQFF. The CDR3 region has the DNA TGTGCCTGGAGTGTAGCCAGGGGGAATGAGCAGTTCTTC.

This clone occurred a few times. The chain recombines TRBV9 with TRBJ1-3; D uncertain. The CDR3 has 14 amino acids. Germline V gene lookup returns CDR1 SGDLS and CDR2 YYNGEE. V lost 3 bases and J lost 4, with 11 bases in between. CDR3 in amino acids: CASSARQRGNTIYF. The CDR3 coding sequence is TGTGCCAGCAGCGCCCGACAACGGGGAAACACCATATATTTT. The variable domain in full, with the rest retrieved from reference TRBV9 and TRBJ1-3, is DSGVTQTPKHLITATGQRVTLRCSPRSGDLSVYWYQQSLDQGLQFLIQYYNGEERAKGNILERFSAQQFPDLHSELNLSSLELGDSALYFCASSARQRGNTIYFGEGSWLTVV.

This chain connects TRBV7-9 to TRBJ2-7, with D possibly being TRBD2 (6 bases). Trimming removed 0 bases at V and 0 bases at J, with 15 bases between. Germline V lookup: CDR1 SEHNR, CDR2 FQNEAQ (reference sequence). The CDR3 totals 17 residues. CDR3 amino acids: CASSLATGTASSYEQYF. The CDR3 nucleotides are TGTGCCAGCAGCTTAGCCACCGGGACTGCGAGCTCCTACGAGCAGTACTTC.

The V call is TRBV7-8, the J call TRBJ1-6; D is possibly TRBD1 (5 bases). This CDR3 has 15 amino acids. The V gene's germline CDR1 is SGHVS and CDR2 FQNEAQ. V was cut by 5 bases and J by 3 bases, with 11 bases left in between. CDR3 DNA sequence: TGTGCCAGCAGCACCAGGACAATCTATAATTCACCCCTCCACTTT. This gives the protein CASSTRTIYNSPLHF.

V gene TRBV19 combines with J gene TRBJ2-5, with 8 bases identical to TRBD1. Germline V gene data show CDR1 as LNHDA and CDR2 as SQIVND (reference sequence). The CDR3 has 14 residues. The V segment lost 6 bases and the J segment 4 bases; nucleotides outside the gene matches: 7. CDR3 sequence reads: CASRLTGVAETQYF. The CDR3, as DNA: TGTGCCAGTAGGCTGACAGGGGTGGCAGAGACCCAGTACTTC. The full variable domain, in which reference TRBV19 and TRBJ2-5 provide the parts outside the CDR3, is DGGITQSPKYLFRKEGQNVTLSCEQNLNHDAMYWYRQDPGQGLRLIYYSQIVNDFQKGDIAEGYSVSREKKESFPLTVTSAQKNPTAFYLCASRLTGVAETQYFGPGTRLLVL.

This rearrangement joins TRBV7-2 to TRBJ2-7; D is perhaps TRBD2 (5 bases). The CDR3 contains 13 residues. The germline gives CDR1 SGHTA, CDR2 FQGNSA. V was shortened by 5 bases and J by 2 bases, with 10 bases between the two germline ends. CDR3 residues: CASSHQRTYEQYF. As DNA, the CDR3 is TGTGCCAGCAGCCACCAGCGGACCTACGAGCAGTACTTC.

This clone is a singleton in its sample. This chain links TRBV15 with TRBJ2-5; D not resolved. The length of the CDR3 is 14 residues. Germline V gives CDR1 LNHNV, CDR2 YYDKDF (reference sequence). Trimming left V 3 bases short and J 4 bases short, with 12 bases between. The CDR3 sequence is CATSSPRARETQYF. The CDR3 nucleotides read TGTGCCACCAGCAGCCCTCGAGCAAGAGAGACCCAGTACTTC.

CDR3 DNA: TGTGCCAGCAGCTTGGGAACAGGGCCTGGGGCCAACGTCCTGACTTTC. It is translated as CASSLGTGPGANVLTF. The V call is TRBV5-4, the J call TRBJ2-6; D perhaps matches TRBD1 (6 bases). The CDR3 is made up of 16 amino acids. Trimming took off 0 bases at V and 2 bases at J, with 9 bases between the two ends. Looked up from germline, CDR1 is SGHNT and CDR2 is YYREEE (reference sequence).

CDR3 in amino acids: CASSLVRFRETQYF. The CDR3 nucleotides read TGTGCCAGCAGCTTAGTACGCTTCCGGGAGACCCAGTACTTC. V and J are TRBV7-2 and TRBJ2-5; D not certain. Germline V gene sequence: CDR1 SGHTA, CDR2 FQGNSA. V gave up 1 base and J gave up 5 bases, with 11 bases separating them. The CDR3 runs to 14 residues.

Note on this clone: Other DNA sequences of this sample code for an identical CDR3. The gene calls are TRBV28 and TRBJ2-7; TRBD1 matches at 9 bases. Germline assignment: CDR1 MDHEN and CDR2 SYDVKM. This CDR3 contains 14 residues. With V trimmed by 7 bases and J by 0 bases, 4 bases remained unmatched. CDR3 region: CASKTGGSSYEQYF. The CDR3 DNA follows: TGTGCCAGCAAGACAGGGGGTAGCTCCTACGAGCAGTACTTC.

Only one count was recorded for this clone. The chain carries TRBV29-1 and TRBJ1-5; 11 bases align to TRBD1. CDR1 and CDR2 from the germline V gene are SQVTM and ANQGSEA. The length of the CDR3 is 13 residues. Losses at the gene ends were 7 bases for V and 2 bases for J; bases not matched to a gene: 1. The CDR3, as DNA: TGCAGCGGGGGACAGGGGGGCAATCAGCCCCAGCATTTT. Amino acid sequence: CSGGQGGNQPQHF.

The rearrangement uses TRBV7-3 and TRBJ2-1, with 10 bases fitting TRBD2. Germline V gene sequence: CDR1 SGHTA, CDR2 FQGTGA. The CDR3 runs 15 residues. Trimming cost V 5 bases and J 4 bases; bases outside gene matches: 5. Here the CDR3 DNA reads TGTGCCAGCAGCCTCACTAGCGGGGTTTACAATGAGCAGTTCTTC. As protein: CASSLTSGVYNEQFF.

The chain recombines TRBV19 with TRBJ2-2; D is uncertain. Trimming shortened V by 7 bases and J by 4 bases, and 13 bases separated the two germline ends. There are 14 residues in the CDR3. CDR1 is LNHDA and CDR2 is SQIVND in the germline V gene (reference sequence). CDR3 amino acids: CASTTRSRTGELFF. CDR3 coding DNA: TGTGCCAGTACCACCAGAAGTCGCACCGGGGAGCTGTTTTTT.

V gene TRBV7-9 combines with J gene TRBJ1-4; 8 nucleotides match TRBD1. The germline gives CDR1 SEHNR, CDR2 FQNEAQ (reference sequence). The CDR3 totals 14 residues. V was clipped by 5 bases and J by 4 bases; unmatched bases: 3. CDR3 sequence: CASSRTGFNEKLFF. CDR3 nucleotide sequence: TGTGCCAGCAGCAGGACAGGGTTTAATGAAAAACTGTTTTTT.

The chain joins TRBV5-1 to TRBJ1-5, with D perhaps TRBD1 (5 bases). Looked up from germline, CDR1 is SGHRS and CDR2 is YFSETQ. CDR3 length equals 14 residues. V lost 3 bases and J lost 4, with 11 bases in between. CDR3: CASSSLGGNQPQHF. Here the CDR3 DNA reads TGCGCCAGCAGCTCCCTGGGGGGGAATCAGCCCCAGCATTTT. The complete variable domain, with remaining parts taken from reference TRBV5-1 and TRBJ1-5, reads KAGVTQTPRYLIKTRGQQVTLSCSPISGHRSVSWYQQTPGQGLQFLFEYFSETQRNKGNFPGRFSGRQFSNSRSEMNVSTLELGDSALYLCASSSLGGNQPQHFGDGTRLSIL.

V and J are TRBV5-4 and TRBJ1-3; no clear D gene. There are 15 residues in the CDR3. V dropped 0 bases and J dropped 0 bases, with 7 bases sitting between them. Looked up from germline, CDR1 is SGHNT and CDR2 is YYREEE (reference sequence). DNA for the CDR3: TGTGCCAGCAGCTTGGACCCTTACTCTGGAAACACCATATATTTT. Its translation is CASSLDPYSGNTIYF.

The chain has TRBV9 and TRBJ1-3, with no clear D. The CDR3 loop spans 17 amino acids. Germline assignment: CDR1 SGDLS and CDR2 YYNGEE. With 3 bases removed from V and 3 bases from J, the gap between germline ends came to 19 bases. The CDR3 DNA follows: TGTGCCAGCAGCGAGTTTTCCGACGGCATCTATGGAAACACCATATATTTT. Translating gives CASSEFSDGIYGNTIYF.

The chain has TRBV4-3 and TRBJ1-2; D perhaps matches TRBD1 (5 bases). The length of the CDR3 is 15 residues. In germline, CDR1 is LGHNA, CDR2 YSLEER. Deletions cut 0 bases from V and 3 bases from J, with 11 bases between. The CDR3 nucleotides read TGCGCCAGCAGCCAAGACTGGGGGAGAGACTATGGCTACACCTTC. It yields the protein CASSQDWGRDYGYTF.

This clone came up once. The rearrangement uses TRBV5-1 and TRBJ1-4, with 7 bases matching TRBD1. There are 14 residues in the CDR3. Unmatched junction bases numbered 7, after V lost 3 bases and J lost 8 bases. Germline V gives CDR1 SGHRS, CDR2 YFSETQ. In DNA form, the CDR3 reads TGCGCCAGCAGCTCGACAGGGAGTGGCGAAAAACTGTTTTTT. This gives the protein CASSSTGSGEKLFF. Full variable domain (remainder filled in from reference TRBV5-1 and TRBJ1-4): KAGVTQTPRYLIKTRGQQVTLSCSPISGHRSVSWYQQTPGQGLQFLFEYFSETQRNKGNFPGRFSGRQFSNSRSEMNVSTLELGDSALYLCASSSTGSGEKLFFGSGTQLSVL.

About this clone itself: Within the sample, other DNA sequences also encode this same CDR3. This chain uses TRBV7-2 with TRBJ1-1; tentative D call: TRBD1 (5 bases). This CDR3 has 13 amino acids. The ends were cut back, 0 bases at V and 6 bases at J, with 8 bases in the middle. CDR1 and CDR2 (germline): SGHTA, FQGNSA. The CDR3 here is CASSLAGTSEAFF. CDR3 DNA: TGTGCCAGCAGCTTAGCCGGGACCTCTGAAGCTTTCTTT.

The chain is built from TRBV7-5 and TRBJ1-1. TRBV7-5 is tagged as a pseudogene. The CDR3 runs to 14 residues. CDR3 sequence reads: CASSKGGGKTEAFF. The CDR3 nucleotides read TGTGCCAGCAGCAAGGGGGGAGGTAAGACTGAAGCTTTCTTT.

This chain uses TRBV2 with TRBJ1-2; 7 nucleotides line up with TRBD1. Germline CDR1 reads SNHLY; CDR2 reads FYNNEI. The CDR3 consists of 13 residues. V lost 1 base, J lost 4 bases, and 0 bases stayed unmatched. CDR3 nucleotide sequence: TGTGCCAGCAGTGAAGGACAGGGCTATGGCTACACCTTC. Translation gives CASSEGQGYGYTF. The whole variable domain, filled in from reference TRBV2 and TRBJ1-2, reads EPEVTQTPSHQVTQMGQEVILRCVPISNHLYFYWYRQILGQKVEFLVSFYNNEISEKSEIFDDQFSVERPDGSNFTLKIRSTKLEDSAMYFCASSEGQGYGYTFGSGTRLTVV.

There are a few counts of this clone. The J gene is TRBJ2-2, the V gene TRBV5-6; no reliable D call. Germline V CDR1 and CDR2: SGHDT, YYEEEE. The CDR3 is 16 residues long. Deletions cut 1 base from V and 2 bases from J, with 12 bases between. CDR3 nucleotides: TGTGCCAGCAGCTTGAGGATATTATCCAACACCGGGGAGCTGTTTTTT. Amino acid sequence: CASSLRILSNTGELFF.